This T cell receptor beta chain was retrieved from a study of blood T cells in healthy people across ages. The use of a sample-barcoded 5' primer and a J-beta primer mix characterized a second PCR of roughly 6 to 11 cycles. Individual samples furnished no less than 2.5 million CDR3-containing paired-end reads apiece. TCRdb passed the 5' RACE reads through MiXCR, listing each CDR3 protein once. Altogether about 800,000 distinct CDR3 sequences are present, 58% being singletons, with the ten largest covering about 20%. This clonotype has more than one count but fewer than ten. Per sample, a minimum of 6 million PBMCs were isolated. Total RNA amounts of at least 6 micrograms were extracted per sample. Trimming cost V 2 bases and J 7 bases, with 9 bases left between them. The CDR3 has 14 residues.

This receptor was obtained from a man aged 25-45 years in good health. The rearrangement links TRBV12-3 or TRBV12-4 to TRBJ1-6; no definite D call. Sequencing was done on a sample of blood. The CDR3 loop is CASSLRATNSPLHF. In nucleotides, the CDR3 is TGTGCCAGCAGTTTACGGGCAACCAATTCACCCCTCCACTTT.